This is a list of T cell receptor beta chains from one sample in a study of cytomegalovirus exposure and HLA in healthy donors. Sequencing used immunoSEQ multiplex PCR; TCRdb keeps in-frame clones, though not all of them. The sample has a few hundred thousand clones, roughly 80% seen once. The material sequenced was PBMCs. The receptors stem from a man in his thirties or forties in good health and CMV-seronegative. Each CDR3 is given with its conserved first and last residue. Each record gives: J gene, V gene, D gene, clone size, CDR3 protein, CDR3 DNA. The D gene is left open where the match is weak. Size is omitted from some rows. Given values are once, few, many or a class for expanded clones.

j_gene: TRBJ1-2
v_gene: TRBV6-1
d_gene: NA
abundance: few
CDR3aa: CASSEGGGANYGYTF
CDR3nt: TGTGCCAGCAGTGAAGGAGGGGGGGCTAACTATGGCTACACCTTC

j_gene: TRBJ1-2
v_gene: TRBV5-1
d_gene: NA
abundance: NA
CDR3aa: CASSLGGIDYGYTF
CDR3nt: TGCGCCAGCAGCTTGGGGGGCATCGACTATGGCTACACCTTC

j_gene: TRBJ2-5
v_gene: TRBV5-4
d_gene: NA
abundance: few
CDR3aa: CASSLESGVETQYF
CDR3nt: TGTGCCAGCAGCTTGGAGTCAGGGGTAGAGACCCAGTACTTC

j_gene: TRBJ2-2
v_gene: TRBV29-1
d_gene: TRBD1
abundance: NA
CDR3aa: CSVFRTGANTGELFF
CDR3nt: TGCAGCGTTTTCCGGACAGGGGCAAATACCGGGGAGCTGTTTTTT

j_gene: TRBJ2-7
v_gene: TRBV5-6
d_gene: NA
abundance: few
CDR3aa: CASSFQGYEQYF
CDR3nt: TGTGCCAGCAGCTTTCAGGGCTACGAGCAGTACTTC

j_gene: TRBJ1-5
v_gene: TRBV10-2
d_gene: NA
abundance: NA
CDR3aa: CASTGGAGQPQHF
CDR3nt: TGCGCCAGCACTGGAGGGGCTGGTCAGCCCCAGCATTTT

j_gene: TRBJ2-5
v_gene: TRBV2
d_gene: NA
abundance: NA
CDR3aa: CASGRGETQYF
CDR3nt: TGTGCCAGCGGCAGGGGAGAGACCCAGTACTTC

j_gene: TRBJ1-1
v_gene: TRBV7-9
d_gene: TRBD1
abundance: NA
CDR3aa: CASSLGDRGYTEAFF
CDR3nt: TGTGCCAGCAGCTTAGGGGACAGGGGATACACTGAAGCTTTCTTT

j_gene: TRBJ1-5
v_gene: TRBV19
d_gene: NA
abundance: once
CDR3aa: CASSDPLMTGYQPQHF
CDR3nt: TGTGCCAGTAGTGACCCCCTAATGACGGGTTATCAGCCCCAGCATTTT

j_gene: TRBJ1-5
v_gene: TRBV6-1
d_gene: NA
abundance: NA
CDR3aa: CASSEAGDSNQPQHF
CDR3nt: TGTGCCAGCAGTGAAGCCGGGGATAGCAATCAGCCCCAGCATTTT

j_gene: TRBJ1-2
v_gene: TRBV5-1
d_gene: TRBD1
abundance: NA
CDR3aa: CASKGTGGIVGYTF
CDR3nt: TGCGCCAGCAAAGGGACAGGGGGCATAGTTGGCTACACCTTC

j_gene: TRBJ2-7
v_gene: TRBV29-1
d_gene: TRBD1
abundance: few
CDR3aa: CSVDGTGYEQYF
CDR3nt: TGCAGCGTTGATGGGACAGGCTACGAGCAGTACTTC

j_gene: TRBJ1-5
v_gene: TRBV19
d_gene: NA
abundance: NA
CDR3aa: CASSIKESRVQPQHF
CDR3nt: TGTGCCAGTAGTATAAAGGAAAGCAGGGTTCAGCCCCAGCATTTT

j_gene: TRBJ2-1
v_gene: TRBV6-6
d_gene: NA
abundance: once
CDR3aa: CATLRAGLGKDEQFF
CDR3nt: TGTGCCACCCTCCGGGCGGGACTTGGGAAGGATGAGCAGTTCTTC

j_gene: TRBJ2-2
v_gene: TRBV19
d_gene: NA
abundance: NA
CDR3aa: CASMAMPNTGELFF
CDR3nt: TGTGCCAGTATGGCCATGCCGAACACCGGGGAGCTGTTTTTT

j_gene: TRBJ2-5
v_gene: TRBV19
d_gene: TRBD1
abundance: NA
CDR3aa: CASSIARGETQYF
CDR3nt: TGTGCCAGTAGTATAGCCAGGGGGGAGACCCAGTACTTC

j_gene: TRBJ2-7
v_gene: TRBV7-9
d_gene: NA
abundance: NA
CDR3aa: CASGITGTPYEQYF
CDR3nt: TGTGCCAGCGGAATAACCGGGACACCATACGAGCAGTACTTC

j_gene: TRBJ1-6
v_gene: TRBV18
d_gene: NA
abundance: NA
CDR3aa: CASSSLPGEGSSYNSPLHF
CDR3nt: TGTGCCAGCTCATCTCTACCGGGAGAAGGAAGCTCCTATAATTCACCCCTCCACTTT

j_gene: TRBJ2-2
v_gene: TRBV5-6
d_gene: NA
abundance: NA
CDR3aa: CASQEGTSTGELFF
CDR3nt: TGTGCCAGCCAAGAGGGCACGAGCACCGGGGAGCTGTTTTTT

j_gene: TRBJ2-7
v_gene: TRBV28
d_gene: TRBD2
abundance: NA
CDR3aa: CASSFAGRGTYEQYF
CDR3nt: TGTGCCAGCAGTTTTGCCGGGAGGGGGACCTACGAGCAGTACTTC

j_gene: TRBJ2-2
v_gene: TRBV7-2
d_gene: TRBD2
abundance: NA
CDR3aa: CASNGLARGGELFF
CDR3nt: TGTGCCAGCAACGGACTAGCGAGGGGCGGGGAGCTGTTTTTT

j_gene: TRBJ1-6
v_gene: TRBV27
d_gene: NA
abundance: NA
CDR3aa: CASSSDRLNSPLHF
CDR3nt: TGTGCCAGCAGTTCTGACAGGTTGAATTCACCCCTCCACTTT